This T cell receptor (beta chain) was obtained from a study of early T cells in non-severe SARS-CoV-2 infection. On the study more broadly: It was bulk RNA from unsorted whole blood that was sequenced, and the chains were unpaired. Study outcomes and limitations: Reliance on VDJdb matching favored anti-spike CD8 responses; private and CD4 specificities were missed.

Tagging with unique molecular identifiers was applied to individual cDNA molecules. Each CDR3 protein gets one entry after TCRdb re-called the 5' RACE reads with MiXCR. This sample yields roughly 40,000 distinct CDR3 sequences, of which 5.9% are seen a single time; about 5% belongs to the top ten. Note on this clonotype: Antigen unknown.

Germline CDR1 is MDHEN and CDR2 is SYDVKM. V dropped 8 bases and J dropped 0; count of bases not matched to a gene: 20. This CDR3 region has 20 residues. The J gene is TRBJ1-5, the V gene TRBV28; 9 bases match TRBD1. The sample comprised whole blood. The receptor was derived from an adult who was a healthcare worker with PCR-confirmed SARS-CoV-2 infection or an uninfected control (not recorded which). CDR3 amino acids: CASSKIPGTGLVFSNQPQHF. DNA of the CDR3: TGTGCCAGCTCAAAAATCCCCGGGACAGGGTTGGTTTTTAGCAATCAGCCCCAGCATTTT.